This T cell receptor beta chain came from a study of CD8+ T cells in alopecia areata. Treatment here: oral pan-JAK inhibitor, 5-10 mg twice daily. Extracted RNA was reverse transcribed into cDNA, the sequencing template. The data were produced by immunoSEQ multiplex PCR, yet TCRdb's version contains in-frame clones alone and is incomplete. Of a few hundred thousand clones in the sample, less than 45% were seen once. A word on this clone: Other DNA variants within this sample encode the same CDR3.

This CDR3 is built from 13 residues. The V end lost 6 bases, the J end lost 0 bases, and 11 bases lay between the germline ends. Germline values: CDR1 SQVTM, CDR2 ANQGSEA. The rearrangement links TRBV29-1 to TRBJ1-1; D possibly corresponds to TRBD1 (5 bases). The TCR sequence derives from a human donor with alopecia areata. This specimen consisted of CD4+ T cells sorted from blood, obtained between weeks 30 and 35, from a patient treated with tofacitinib. CDR3 coding DNA: TGCAGCGTGGAGGGACGTTTGAACACTGAAGCTTTCTTT. Its protein is CSVEGRLNTEAFF.